Listed below are T cell receptor beta chains from one sample, sequenced in a study of cytotoxic CD8 clonotypes in ibrutinib-treated CLL. This table comes from immunoSEQ multiplex PCR, and its TCRdb copy is limited to in-frame clones, with some not included. The sample consists of around 140,000 clones, 60% to 85% of them appearing once. The sample consisted of PBMCs, taken after 12 months of ibrutinib treatment. Receptors were obtained from a human donor with chronic lymphocytic leukemia. The CDR3 runs from the conserved cysteine through the conserved F or W. Fields, in order: D gene, V gene, J gene, CDR3 length, clone size, CDR3 protein, CDR3 DNA. A D gene is named only where the DNA matches it firmly. A row's size may be missing; if present it is once, few, many or a size class.

-	TRBV5-1	TRBJ1-2	14	-	CASSSSGTDYGYTF	TGCGCCAGCAGCTCCTCCGGGACCGACTATGGCTACACCTTC
TRBD2	TRBV5-6	TRBJ2-7	15	-	CASSLRLAGAYEQYF	TGTGCCAGCAGCTTAAGACTAGCGGGAGCCTACGAGCAGTACTTC
-	TRBV7-6	TRBJ1-4	14	-	CASSLDRVGEKLFF	TGTGCCAGCAGCTTAGACAGGGTGGGTGAAAAACTGTTTTTT
-	TRBV28	TRBJ2-3	12	-	CASSTPTDTQYF	TGTGCCAGCAGTACTCCGACAGATACGCAGTATTTT
TRBD2	TRBV10-3	TRBJ2-1	13	-	CAIAGAGGNEQFF	TGTGCCATCGCGGGAGCGGGTGGCAATGAGCAGTTCTTC
TRBD1	TRBV10-3	TRBJ1-2	15	-	CAISEHDRGVYGYTF	TGTGCCATCAGTGAACACGACAGGGGGGTCTATGGCTACACCTTC
-	TRBV7-9	TRBJ2-2	13	-	CASSSGWAGELFF	TGTGCCAGCAGCTCAGGGTGGGCCGGGGAGCTGTTTTTT
TRBD1	TRBV4-1	TRBJ2-2	18	-	CASSQNPPGGINTGELFF	TGCGCCAGCAGCCAAAATCCGCCAGGGGGAATAAACACCGGGGAGCTGTTTTTT
TRBD1	TRBV2	TRBJ2-2	13	-	CASSIQGAGELFF	TGTGCCAGCAGTATACAGGGGGCCGGGGAGCTGTTTTTT
-	TRBV28	TRBJ2-3	15	-	CASSALVRPTDTQYF	TGTGCCAGCAGTGCTCTAGTGAGACCCACAGATACGCAGTATTTT
-	TRBV21-1	TRBJ1-1	16	few	CASSTRSPNGDTEAFF	TGTGCCAGCAGCACTAGGTCTCCCAATGGGGACACTGAAGCTTTCTTT
TRBD2	TRBV2	TRBJ2-1	11	-	CASRAGGPKFF	TGTGCCAGCAGAGCGGGGGGGCCTAAGTTCTTC
-	TRBV7-3	TRBJ2-5	17	many	CASSHLPSPGFLETQYF	TGTGCCAGCAGCCACCTACCAAGTCCAGGGTTTTTGGAGACCCAGTACTTC
-	TRBV19	TRBJ2-7	15	-	CASSVRLAGAPEQYF	TGTGCCAGTAGTGTCCGTCTCGCGGGGGCGCCCGAGCAGTACTTC
-	TRBV9	TRBJ2-6	14	-	CASSVKPGANVLTF	TGTGCCAGCAGCGTCAAGCCTGGGGCCAACGTCCTGACTTTC